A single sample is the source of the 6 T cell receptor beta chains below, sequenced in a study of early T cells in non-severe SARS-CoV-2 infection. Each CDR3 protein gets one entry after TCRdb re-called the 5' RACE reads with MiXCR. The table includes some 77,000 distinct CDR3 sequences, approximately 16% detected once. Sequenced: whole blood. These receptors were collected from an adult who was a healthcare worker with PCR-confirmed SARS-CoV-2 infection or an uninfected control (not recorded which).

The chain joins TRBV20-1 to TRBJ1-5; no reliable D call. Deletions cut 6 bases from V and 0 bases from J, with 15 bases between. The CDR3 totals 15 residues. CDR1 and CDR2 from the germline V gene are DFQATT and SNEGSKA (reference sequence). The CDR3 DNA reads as TGCAGTGCCGAAGTTCAGGCGTATAGCAATCAGCCCCAGCATTTT. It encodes CSAEVQAYSNQPQHF.

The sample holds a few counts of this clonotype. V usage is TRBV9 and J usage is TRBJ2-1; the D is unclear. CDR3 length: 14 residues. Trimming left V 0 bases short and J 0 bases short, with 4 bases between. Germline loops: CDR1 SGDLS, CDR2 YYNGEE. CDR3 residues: CASSVDPSYNEQFF. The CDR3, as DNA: TGTGCCAGCAGCGTAGATCCCTCCTACAATGAGCAGTTCTTC.

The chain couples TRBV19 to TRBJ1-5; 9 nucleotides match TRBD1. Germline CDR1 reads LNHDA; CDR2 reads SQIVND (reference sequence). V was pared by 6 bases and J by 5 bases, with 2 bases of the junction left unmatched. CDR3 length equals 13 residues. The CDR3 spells CASRGQGYQPQHF. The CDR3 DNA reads TGTGCCAGTAGAGGACAGGGGTATCAGCCCCAGCATTTT. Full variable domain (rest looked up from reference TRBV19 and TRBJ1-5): DGGITQSPKYLFRKEGQNVTLSCEQNLNHDAMYWYRQDPGQGLRLIYYSQIVNDFQKGDIAEGYSVSREKKESFPLTVTSAQKNPTAFYLCASRGQGYQPQHFGDGTRLSIL.

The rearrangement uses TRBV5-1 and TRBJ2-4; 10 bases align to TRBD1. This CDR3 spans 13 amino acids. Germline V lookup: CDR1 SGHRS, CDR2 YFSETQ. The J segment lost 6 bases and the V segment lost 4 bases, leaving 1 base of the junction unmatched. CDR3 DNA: TGCGCCAGCAGCGGGACAGGGGTAAACATTCAGTACTTC. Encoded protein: CASSGTGVNIQYF. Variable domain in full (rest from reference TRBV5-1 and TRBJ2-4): KAGVTQTPRYLIKTRGQQVTLSCSPISGHRSVSWYQQTPGQGLQFLFEYFSETQRNKGNFPGRFSGRQFSNSRSEMNVSTLELGDSALYLCASSGTGVNIQYFGAGTRLSVL.

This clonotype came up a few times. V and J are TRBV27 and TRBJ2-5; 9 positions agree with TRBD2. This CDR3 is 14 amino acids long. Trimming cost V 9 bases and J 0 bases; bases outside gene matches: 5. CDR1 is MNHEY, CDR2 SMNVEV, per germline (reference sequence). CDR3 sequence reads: CASRSGRYQETQYF. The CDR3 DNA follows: TGTGCCAGTAGAAGCGGGAGGTACCAAGAGACCCAGTACTTC.

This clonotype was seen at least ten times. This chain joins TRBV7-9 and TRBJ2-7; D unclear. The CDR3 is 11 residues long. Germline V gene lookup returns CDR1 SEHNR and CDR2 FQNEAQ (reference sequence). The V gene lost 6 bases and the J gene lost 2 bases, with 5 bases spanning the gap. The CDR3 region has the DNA TGTGCCAGCAGTTCCACCTACGAGCAGTACTTC. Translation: CASSSTYEQYF.